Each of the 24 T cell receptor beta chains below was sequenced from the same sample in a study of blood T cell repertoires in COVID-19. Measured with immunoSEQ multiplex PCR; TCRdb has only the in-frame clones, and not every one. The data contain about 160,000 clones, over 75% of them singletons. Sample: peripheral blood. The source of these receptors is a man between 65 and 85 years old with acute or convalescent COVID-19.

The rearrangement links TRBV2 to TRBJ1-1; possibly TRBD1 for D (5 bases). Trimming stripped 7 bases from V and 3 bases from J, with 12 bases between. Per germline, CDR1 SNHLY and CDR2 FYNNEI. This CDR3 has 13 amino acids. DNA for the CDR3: TGTGCCAGCAACGCAGGGATACACACTGAAGCTTTCTTT. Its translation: CASNAGIHTEAFF.

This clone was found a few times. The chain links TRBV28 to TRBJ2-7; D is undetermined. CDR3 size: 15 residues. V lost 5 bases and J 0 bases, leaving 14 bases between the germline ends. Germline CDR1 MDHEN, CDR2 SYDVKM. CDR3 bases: TGTGCCAGCAGTCCCGACGGCAGGCACTCCTACGAGCAGTACTTC. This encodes CASSPDGRHSYEQYF.

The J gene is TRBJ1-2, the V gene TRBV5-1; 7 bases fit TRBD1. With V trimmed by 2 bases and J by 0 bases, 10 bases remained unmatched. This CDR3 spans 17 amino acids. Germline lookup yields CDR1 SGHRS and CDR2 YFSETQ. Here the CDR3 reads CASSFGARTGPNYGYTF. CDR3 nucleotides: TGCGCCAGCAGCTTTGGCGCCCGGACAGGCCCTAACTATGGCTACACCTTC.

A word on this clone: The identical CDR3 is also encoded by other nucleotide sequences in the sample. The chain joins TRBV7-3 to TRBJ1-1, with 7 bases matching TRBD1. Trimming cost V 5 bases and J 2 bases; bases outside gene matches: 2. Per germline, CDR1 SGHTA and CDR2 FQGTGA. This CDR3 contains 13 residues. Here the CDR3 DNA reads TGTGCCAGCAGCCGACAGGGAAACACTGAAGCTTTCTTT. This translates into CASSRQGNTEAFF.

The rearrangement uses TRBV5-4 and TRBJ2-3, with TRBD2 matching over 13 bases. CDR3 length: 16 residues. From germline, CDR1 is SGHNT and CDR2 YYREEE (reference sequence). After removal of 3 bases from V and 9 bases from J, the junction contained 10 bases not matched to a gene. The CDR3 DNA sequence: TGTGCCAGCAGCTATACTAGCGGGGGGGCCGGAAGGACGCAGTATTTT. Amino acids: CASSYTSGGAGRTQYF.

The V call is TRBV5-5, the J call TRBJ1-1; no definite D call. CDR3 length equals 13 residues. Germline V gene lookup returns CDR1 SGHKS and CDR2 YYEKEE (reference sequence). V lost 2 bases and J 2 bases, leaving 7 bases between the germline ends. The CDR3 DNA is TGTGCCAGCAGCTTTCGAGTAAACACTGAAGCTTTCTTT. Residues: CASSFRVNTEAFF.

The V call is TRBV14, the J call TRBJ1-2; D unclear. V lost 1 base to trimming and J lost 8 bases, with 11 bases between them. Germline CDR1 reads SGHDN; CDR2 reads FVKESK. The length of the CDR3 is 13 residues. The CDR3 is CASSQGGPWGYTF. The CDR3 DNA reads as TGTGCCAGCAGCCAAGGTGGCCCTTGGGGCTACACCTTC.

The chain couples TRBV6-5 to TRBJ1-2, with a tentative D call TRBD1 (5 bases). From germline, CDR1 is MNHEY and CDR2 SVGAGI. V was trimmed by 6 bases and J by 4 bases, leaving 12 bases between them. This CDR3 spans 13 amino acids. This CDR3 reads CASRDGGGYGYTF. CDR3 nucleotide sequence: TGTGCCAGCAGGGACGGGGGTGGCTATGGCTACACCTTC.

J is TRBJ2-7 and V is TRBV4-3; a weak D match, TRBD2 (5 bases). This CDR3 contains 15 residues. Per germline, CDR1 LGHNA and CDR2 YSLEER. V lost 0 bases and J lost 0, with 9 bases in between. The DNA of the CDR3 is TGCGCCAGCAGCCAAGATCGAGGGTCCTCCTACGAGCAGTACTTC. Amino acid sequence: CASSQDRGSSYEQYF.

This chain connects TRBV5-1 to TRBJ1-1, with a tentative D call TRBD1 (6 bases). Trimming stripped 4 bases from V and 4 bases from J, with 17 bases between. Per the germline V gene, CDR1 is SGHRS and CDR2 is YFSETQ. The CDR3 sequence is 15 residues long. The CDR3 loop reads CASSGLGHPGTEAFF. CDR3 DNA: TGCGCCAGCAGCGGCCTGGGACACCCTGGCACTGAAGCTTTCTTT.

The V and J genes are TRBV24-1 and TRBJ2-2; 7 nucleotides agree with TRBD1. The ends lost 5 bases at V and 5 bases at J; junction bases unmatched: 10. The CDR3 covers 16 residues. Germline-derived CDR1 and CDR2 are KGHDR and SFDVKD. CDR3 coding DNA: TGTGCCACCAGTGCAGGACAGGCACCAAGGACCGGGGAGCTGTTTTTT. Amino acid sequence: CATSAGQAPRTGELFF.

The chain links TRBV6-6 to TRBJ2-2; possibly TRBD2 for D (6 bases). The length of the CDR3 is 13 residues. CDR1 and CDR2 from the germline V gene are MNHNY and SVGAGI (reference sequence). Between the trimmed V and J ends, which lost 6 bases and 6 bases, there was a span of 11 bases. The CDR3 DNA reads TGTGCCAGCAGGGCCGGAGGGGCCGGGGAGCTGTTTTTT. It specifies CASRAGGAGELFF.

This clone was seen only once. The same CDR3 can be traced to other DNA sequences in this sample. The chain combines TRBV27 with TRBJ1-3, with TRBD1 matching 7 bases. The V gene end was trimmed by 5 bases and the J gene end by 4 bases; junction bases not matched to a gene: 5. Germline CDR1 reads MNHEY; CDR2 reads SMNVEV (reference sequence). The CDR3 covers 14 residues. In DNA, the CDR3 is TGTGCCAGCAGTCCGGGGACAGCGGGAAACACCATATATTTT. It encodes CASSPGTAGNTIYF.

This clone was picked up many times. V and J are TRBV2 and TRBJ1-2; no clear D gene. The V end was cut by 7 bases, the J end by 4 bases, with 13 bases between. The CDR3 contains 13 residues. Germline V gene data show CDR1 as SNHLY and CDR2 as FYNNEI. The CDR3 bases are TGTGCCAGCACTGTATTCCCTAGCTATGGCTACACCTTC. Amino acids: CASTVFPSYGYTF.

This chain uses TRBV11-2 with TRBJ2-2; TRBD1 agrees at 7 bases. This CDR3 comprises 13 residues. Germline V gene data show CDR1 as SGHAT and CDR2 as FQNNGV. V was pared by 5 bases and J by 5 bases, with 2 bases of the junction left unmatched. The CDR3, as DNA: TGTGCCAGCAGCCGGGGACAGACCGGGGAGCTGTTTTTT. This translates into CASSRGQTGELFF. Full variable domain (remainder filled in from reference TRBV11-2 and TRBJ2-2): EAGVAQSPRYKIIEKRQSVAFWCNPISGHATLYWYQQILGQGPKLLIQFQNNGVVDDSQLPKDRFSAERLKGVDSTLKIQPAKLEDSAVYLCASSRGQTGELFFGEGSRLTVL.

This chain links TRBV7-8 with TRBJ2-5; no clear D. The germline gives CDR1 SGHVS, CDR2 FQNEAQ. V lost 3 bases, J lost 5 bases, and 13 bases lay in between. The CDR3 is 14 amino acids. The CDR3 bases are TGTGCCAGCAGCTTGGTCCCAACGCGGGAGACCCAGTACTTC. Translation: CASSLVPTRETQYF.

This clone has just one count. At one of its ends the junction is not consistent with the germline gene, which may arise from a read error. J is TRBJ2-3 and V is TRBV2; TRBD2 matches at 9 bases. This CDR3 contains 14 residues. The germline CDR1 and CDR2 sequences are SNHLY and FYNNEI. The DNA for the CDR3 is TGTGCCAGCAGGTACGGGACTAGCAGAGATACGCAGTATTTT. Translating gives CASRYGTSRDTQYF.

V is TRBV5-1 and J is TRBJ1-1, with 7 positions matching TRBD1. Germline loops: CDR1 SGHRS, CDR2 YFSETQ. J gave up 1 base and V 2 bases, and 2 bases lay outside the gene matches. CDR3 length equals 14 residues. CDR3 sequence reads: CASSFGTENTEAFF. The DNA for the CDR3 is TGCGCCAGCAGCTTCGGGACAGAGAACACTGAAGCTTTCTTT.

CDR3 sequence reads: CASSTRTGDKWATNEKLFF. As DNA, the CDR3 is TGTGCCAGTAGTACGCGGACAGGGGATAAGTGGGCAACTAATGAAAAACTGTTTTTT. This chain joins TRBV19 and TRBJ1-4; TRBD1 matches at 9 bases. The ends lost 4 bases at V and 0 bases at J; junction bases unmatched: 12. The CDR3 is 19 amino acids. Germline CDR1 and CDR2: LNHDA and SQIVND (reference sequence).

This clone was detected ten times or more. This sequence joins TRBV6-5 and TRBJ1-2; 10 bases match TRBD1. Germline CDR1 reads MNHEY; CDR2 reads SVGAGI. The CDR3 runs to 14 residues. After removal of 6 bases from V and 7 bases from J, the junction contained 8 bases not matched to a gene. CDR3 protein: CASRMGTGVSGYTF. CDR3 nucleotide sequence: TGTGCCAGCAGGATGGGGACAGGGGTTTCTGGCTACACCTTC.

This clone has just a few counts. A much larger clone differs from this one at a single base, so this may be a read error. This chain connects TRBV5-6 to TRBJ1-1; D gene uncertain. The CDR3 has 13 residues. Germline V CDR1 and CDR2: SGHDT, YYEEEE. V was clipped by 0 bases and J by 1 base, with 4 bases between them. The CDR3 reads CASSLARNTEAFF. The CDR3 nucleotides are TGTGCCAGCAGCTTGGCCAGGAACACTGAAGCTTTCTTT.

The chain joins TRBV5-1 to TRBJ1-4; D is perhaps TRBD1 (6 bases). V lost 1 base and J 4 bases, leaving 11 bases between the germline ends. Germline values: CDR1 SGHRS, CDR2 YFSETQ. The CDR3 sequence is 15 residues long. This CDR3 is CASSLIGQRNEKLFF. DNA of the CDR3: TGCGCCAGCAGCTTGATAGGACAGCGTAATGAAAAACTGTTTTTT. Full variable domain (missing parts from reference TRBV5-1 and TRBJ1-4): KAGVTQTPRYLIKTRGQQVTLSCSPISGHRSVSWYQQTPGQGLQFLFEYFSETQRNKGNFPGRFSGRQFSNSRSEMNVSTLELGDSALYLCASSLIGQRNEKLFFGSGTQLSVL.

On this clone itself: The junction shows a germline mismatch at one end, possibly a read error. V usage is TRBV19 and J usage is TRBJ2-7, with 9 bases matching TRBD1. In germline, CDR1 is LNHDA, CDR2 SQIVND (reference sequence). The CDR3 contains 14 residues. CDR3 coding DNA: TGTGCTAGTAACAGGGGACAGGGAGCCTACGAGCAGTACTTC. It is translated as CASNRGQGAYEQYF.

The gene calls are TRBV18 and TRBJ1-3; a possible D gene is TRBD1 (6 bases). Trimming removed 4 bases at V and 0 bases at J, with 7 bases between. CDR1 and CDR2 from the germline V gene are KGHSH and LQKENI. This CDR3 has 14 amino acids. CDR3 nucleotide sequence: TGTGCCAGCTCACAGACAGGCTCTGGAAACACCATATATTTT. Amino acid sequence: CASSQTGSGNTIYF.